Listed here are 26 T cell receptor beta chains from one sample, sequenced in a study of cytomegalovirus exposure and HLA in healthy donors. Sequencing was performed with immunoSEQ multiplex PCR; in TCRdb, only in-frame clones are kept and a portion is missing. The sample lists around 190,000 clones, approximately 86% occurring once. Sequenced sample: PBMCs. These receptors came from a man younger than 40 in good health and CMV-seropositive.

The chain employs TRBV7-2 and TRBJ2-5; TRBD1 matches at 9 bases. CDR1 is SGHTA, CDR2 FQGNSA, per germline. This CDR3 has 13 amino acids. The V gene end was trimmed by 5 bases and the J gene end by 7 bases; junction bases not matched to a gene: 5. The CDR3 loop reads CASSRDREGTQYF. As DNA, the CDR3 is TGTGCCAGCAGCCGGGACAGGGAAGGGACCCAGTACTTC.

This clone was recorded at least ten times. V usage is TRBV11-2 and J usage is TRBJ2-7; D possibly corresponds to TRBD2 (6 bases). Germline CDR1 SGHAT, CDR2 FQNNGV. Trimming cost V 0 bases and J 0 bases, with 9 bases left between them. The CDR3 is 15 residues long. This chain's CDR3 is CASSLDMGGSYEQYF. The CDR3 coding sequence is TGTGCCAGCAGCTTAGATATGGGGGGCTCCTACGAGCAGTACTTC.

This clone was detected a few times. This sequence joins TRBV7-9 and TRBJ1-2; D uncertain. This CDR3 is built from 13 residues. Germline lookup yields CDR1 SEHNR and CDR2 FQNEAQ (reference sequence). V was cut by 3 bases and J by 8 bases, with 13 bases left in between. The chain's CDR3 is CASSLHRDAGYTF. In DNA form, the CDR3 reads TGTGCCAGCAGCTTGCACCGTGACGCAGGCTACACCTTC.

This clone was counted only a few times. This chain links TRBV18 with TRBJ2-5, with 7 bases matching TRBD1. The junction had 5 bases not matched to a gene; V was cut back by 8 bases and J by 5 bases. The CDR3 length is 12 residues. Germline-derived CDR1 and CDR2 are KGHSH and LQKENI. The CDR3 loop reads CASRQGEETQYF. In DNA form, the CDR3 reads TGTGCCAGCCGACAGGGCGAGGAGACCCAGTACTTC.

This chain links TRBV5-1 with TRBJ2-3; 8 bases are a match to TRBD2. The germline V gene has CDR1 SGHRS and CDR2 YFSETQ. The trim removed 0 bases at V and 2 bases at J, leaving 5 bases unmatched. The CDR3 length is 16 residues. CDR3 sequence (DNA): TGCGCCAGCAGCTTGGTGGGACTAGACTACACAGATACGCAGTATTTT. Protein product: CASSLVGLDYTDTQYF.

The V call is TRBV7-2, the J call TRBJ1-6; 9 bases align to TRBD1. Germline CDR1 reads SGHTA; CDR2 reads FQGNSA. The length of the CDR3 is 14 residues. V gave up 6 bases and J gave up 7 bases; unmatched junction bases: 4. The CDR3 protein is CASSSGQGNSPLHF. The CDR3 DNA sequence: TGTGCCAGCAGTTCCGGACAGGGGAATTCACCCCTCCACTTT.

The chain uses TRBV19 and TRBJ2-7; 7 positions agree with TRBD2. The V gene end was trimmed by 8 bases and the J gene end by 2 bases; junction bases not matched to a gene: 3. The germline gives CDR1 LNHDA, CDR2 SQIVND (reference sequence). This CDR3 contains 12 residues. CDR3 sequence reads: CASGGVPYEQYF. CDR3 bases: TGTGCCAGTGGGGGGGTACCCTACGAGCAGTACTTC.

The chain employs TRBV5-1 and TRBJ1-2; D unclear. CDR1 SGHRS and CDR2 YFSETQ come from the germline V gene. V was trimmed by 3 bases and J by 3 bases, leaving 9 bases between them. CDR3 length: 13 amino acids. The CDR3 nucleotides read TGCGCCAGCAGCTCGGACGGGTACTATGGCTACACCTTC. It is translated as CASSSDGYYGYTF.

V gene TRBV5-1 combines with J gene TRBJ2-1; 10 bases are a match to TRBD2. The ends lost 4 bases at V and 2 bases at J; junction bases unmatched: 6. The CDR3 sequence is 16 residues long. The germline CDR1 and CDR2 sequences are SGHRS and YFSETQ. CDR3 DNA sequence: TGCGCCAGCAGCCCCTCCGGGACTAGCGCCTACAATGAGCAGTTCTTC. Its translation: CASSPSGTSAYNEQFF.

The J gene is TRBJ2-1, the V gene TRBV11-2; possible D gene TRBD2, 5 bases. V was shortened by 1 base and J by 0 bases, with 10 bases between the two germline ends. Looked up from germline, CDR1 is SGHAT and CDR2 is FQNNGV. The CDR3 has 16 residues. The CDR3, as DNA: TGTGCCAGCAGCTTAGCTAGCCTCGGCTCCTACAATGAGCAGTTCTTC. Residues: CASSLASLGSYNEQFF.

On this clone: At one end, the junction sequence differs from germline, possibly due to a read error. The chain couples TRBV28 to TRBJ2-7; a possible D gene is TRBD2 (6 bases). The germline gives CDR1 MDHEN, CDR2 SYDVKM. There are 16 residues in the CDR3. CDR3 coding DNA: TGTACCAGCAGCACCACCGGGACTCACAGCTCCTACGAGCAGTACTTC. Translation: CTSSTTGTHSSYEQYF.

The chain links TRBV2 to TRBJ1-5, with D possibly TRBD1 on 5 matching bases. The CDR3 is 16 residues long. Trimming removed 6 bases from V and 3 bases from J, with 18 bases in between. CDR1 and CDR2 (germline): SNHLY, FYNNEI. The DNA for the CDR3 is TGTGCCAGCAGGGAAAGGGACGTGAGTTTCAATCAGCCCCAGCATTTT. Translated, it gives CASRERDVSFNQPQHF.

The genes are TRBV9 and TRBJ2-3; a weak D match, TRBD1 (6 bases). Germline V gene data show CDR1 as SGDLS and CDR2 as YYNGEE. Deletions cut 3 bases from V and 5 bases from J, with 19 bases between. This CDR3 comprises 16 residues. The CDR3 here is CASSGGRAPGKDTQYF. The CDR3, as DNA: TGTGCCAGCAGCGGGGGGCGGGCTCCTGGGAAAGATACGCAGTATTTT. Using reference TRBV9 and TRBJ2-3 for the parts outside the CDR3, the full variable domain is DSGVTQTPKHLITATGQRVTLRCSPRSGDLSVYWYQQSLDQGLQFLIQYYNGEERAKGNILERFSAQQFPDLHSELNLSSLELGDSALYFCASSGGRAPGKDTQYFGPGTRLTVL.

The chain joins TRBV5-1 to TRBJ1-6; D unresolved. Trimming removed 3 bases at V and 10 bases at J, with 17 bases between. The CDR3 is made up of 15 amino acids. Germline V lookup: CDR1 SGHRS, CDR2 YFSETQ. CDR3 protein: CASSSPGGVGSPLHF. The CDR3 nucleotides are TGCGCCAGCAGCTCCCCCGGCGGGGTTGGGTCACCCCTCCACTTT.

The V gene is TRBV27, the J gene TRBJ2-3, with unresolved D. The V gene's germline CDR1 is MNHEY and CDR2 SMNVEV (reference sequence). V was shortened by 5 bases and J by 1 base, with 13 bases between the two germline ends. This CDR3 spans 15 amino acids. CDR3 nucleotides: TGTGCCAGCAGTCCGGCGTGGGGTGGCACAGATACGCAGTATTTT. Its protein is CASSPAWGGTDTQYF.

V and J are TRBV5-1 and TRBJ2-7, with 7 bases aligning to TRBD1. The junction had 4 bases not matched to a gene; V was cut back by 0 bases and J by 1 base. Germline V gene lookup returns CDR1 SGHRS and CDR2 YFSETQ. This CDR3 has 15 amino acids. The CDR3 loop is CASSLGGQRSYEQYF. CDR3 sequence (DNA): TGCGCCAGCAGCTTGGGGGGACAGAGGTCCTACGAGCAGTACTTC.

The chain joins TRBV4-1 to TRBJ2-2, with 7 bases aligning to TRBD2. Germline V gene data show CDR1 as MGHRA and CDR2 as YSYEKL. The CDR3 extends over 17 amino acids. J lost 7 bases, V lost 6 bases, and 17 bases had no gene match. The CDR3 protein is CASSWISTSSIGGELFF. The CDR3 region has the DNA TGCGCCAGCAGTTGGATTTCGACTAGCTCAATTGGCGGGGAGCTGTTTTTT.

The V call is TRBV5-1, the J call TRBJ2-7; D perhaps matches TRBD1 (5 bases). Germline assignment: CDR1 SGHRS and CDR2 YFSETQ. This CDR3 region has 16 residues. V lost 0 bases and J 2 bases, leaving 15 bases between the germline ends. The CDR3 is CASSLVSGHIPYEQYF. For the CDR3, the DNA is TGCGCCAGCAGCTTGGTGTCAGGGCATATCCCCTACGAGCAGTACTTC.

The V call is TRBV6-5, the J call TRBJ2-7; unclear D gene. This CDR3 has 15 residues. V lost 0 bases and J lost 1, with 10 bases in between. Germline CDR1 is MNHEY and CDR2 is SVGAGI. The CDR3 is CASSYSSISSYEQYF. The CDR3 DNA reads as TGTGCCAGCAGTTACTCGTCCATCAGTTCCTACGAGCAGTACTTC.

This clone came up once. The chain carries TRBV28 and TRBJ2-3, with D uncertain. Per the germline V gene, CDR1 is MDHEN and CDR2 is SYDVKM. The CDR3 sequence is 13 residues long. The germline V and J ends were trimmed by 9 bases and 5 bases, with 15 bases remaining between them. CDR3 sequence reads: CARPSVIGDTQYF. For the CDR3, the DNA is TGTGCCAGGCCTAGTGTGATAGGAGATACGCAGTATTTT.

This CDR3 is CSVERLAGANEQFF. In DNA form, the CDR3 reads TGCAGCGTTGAGAGACTAGCGGGGGCCAATGAGCAGTTCTTC. The chain combines TRBV29-1 with TRBJ2-1; 12 bases map to TRBD2. Germline V lookup: CDR1 SQVTM, CDR2 ANQGSEA. This CDR3 spans 14 amino acids. V shed 3 bases, J shed 6 bases, and the junction held 3 bases outside the gene matches.

This chain links TRBV10-3 with TRBJ2-7; weak D call: TRBD1 (5 bases). CDR1 ENHRY and CDR2 SYGVKD come from the germline V gene. The V end was cut by 0 bases, the J end by 5 bases, with 8 bases between. The CDR3 covers 13 residues. The CDR3 loop reads CAISESTVNEQYF. The CDR3 nucleotides are TGTGCCATCAGTGAGTCGACAGTCAACGAGCAGTACTTC.

The gene calls are TRBV11-2 and TRBJ1-1; 9 bases match TRBD1. The germline gives CDR1 SGHAT, CDR2 FQNNGV. The V segment lost 4 bases and the J segment 13 bases; nucleotides outside the gene matches: 7. This CDR3 has 12 amino acids. CDR3 nucleotide sequence: TGTGCCAGCAGCTCACAGGGGGCGGGGGTTTTCTTT. This gives the protein CASSSQGAGVFF.

V gene TRBV5-6 combines with J gene TRBJ1-1, with 7 nucleotides matching TRBD1. J lost 11 bases, V lost 1 base, and 8 bases had no gene match. The CDR3 sequence is 13 residues long. CDR1 SGHDT and CDR2 YYEEEE come from the germline V gene. CDR3 amino acids: CASSLHRGGWAFF. The CDR3 DNA is TGTGCCAGCAGCTTGCACAGGGGCGGATGGGCTTTCTTT.

This clone was found once. The rearrangement links TRBV5-1 to TRBJ2-1; 7 bases map to TRBD2. Germline values: CDR1 SGHRS, CDR2 YFSETQ. V lost 4 bases to trimming and J lost 1 base; unmatched junction nucleotides: 8. CDR3 length: 16 amino acids. CDR3 bases: TGCGCCAGCAGCGTAATAAGCGGGACTTCCTACAATGAGCAGTTCTTC. Protein sequence: CASSVISGTSYNEQFF.

The V call is TRBV6-5, the J call TRBJ1-2; D ambiguous. The V gene lost 5 bases and the J gene lost 5 bases, with 18 bases spanning the gap. From germline, CDR1 is MNHEY and CDR2 SVGAGI. CDR3 length: 15 amino acids. CDR3 coding DNA: TGTGCCAGCAGTCCGAGGGTGTCGGCTGTTTATGGCTACACCTTC. Protein sequence: CASSPRVSAVYGYTF.